These 10 T cell receptor beta chains came from one sample sequenced in a study of blood T cell repertoires in COVID-19. Some clones are missing from TCRdb's copy, which holds only in-frame ones; the method was immunoSEQ multiplex PCR. The sample has tens of thousands of clones; approximately 85% are singletons. Material: peripheral blood. These receptors all stem from an elderly woman with COVID-19, enrolled during active disease.

The rearrangement joins TRBV2 to TRBJ1-2, with 8 bases identical to TRBD1. Losses at the gene ends were 1 base for V and 8 bases for J; bases not matched to a gene: 9. The CDR3 has 15 residues. The germline V gene encodes CDR1 SNHLY and CDR2 FYNNEI. CDR3 residues: CASSEGQGPTWGYTF. Here the CDR3 DNA reads TGTGCCAGCAGTGAAGGACAGGGGCCAACTTGGGGCTACACCTTC.

This rearrangement joins TRBV7-6 to TRBJ1-4, with 9 bases lining up with TRBD1. V trimming: 4 bases; J trimming: 10 bases; junction bases outside the gene matches: 10. The V gene's germline CDR1 is SGHVS and CDR2 FNYEAQ. The CDR3 spans 15 residues. The CDR3 DNA sequence: TGTGCCAGCAGCTCTACGGGACAGGGCGCGAGAAAACTGTTTTTT. This codes for CASSSTGQGARKLFF.

The V call is TRBV5-4, the J call TRBJ1-1; 7 bases match TRBD1. After removal of 5 bases from V and 5 bases from J, the junction contained 12 bases not matched to a gene. From germline, CDR1 is SGHNT and CDR2 YYREEE (reference sequence). The CDR3 is 15 residues long. The CDR3 nucleotides read TGTGCCAGCAGTGATCAGGGGCAGGGGGGAACTGAAGCTTTCTTT. Amino acids: CASSDQGQGGTEAFF.

The chain is built from TRBV2 and TRBJ2-3; D is perhaps TRBD1 (6 bases). The CDR3 runs 15 residues. The germline V and J ends were trimmed by 3 bases and 1 base, with 11 bases remaining between them. Germline lookup yields CDR1 SNHLY and CDR2 FYNNEI. The CDR3 is CASSDVGAGTDTQYF. The CDR3 DNA follows: TGTGCCAGCAGTGATGTGGGGGCTGGCACAGATACGCAGTATTTT.

V usage is TRBV10-2 and J usage is TRBJ2-1, with 10 nucleotides matching TRBD2. There are 14 residues in the CDR3. Germline lookup yields CDR1 WSHSY and CDR2 SAAADI. The ends lost 10 bases at V and 4 bases at J; junction bases unmatched: 7. For the CDR3, the DNA is TGCGCCACCGTAGCGGGGGGTATGTACAATGAGCAGTTCTTC. It translates to CATVAGGMYNEQFF.

The chain links TRBV19 to TRBJ2-2; 9 bases are shared with TRBD2. The CDR3 sequence is 14 residues long. Trimming took 8 bases from V and 6 from J; bases not matched to a gene: 7. From germline, CDR1 is LNHDA and CDR2 SQIVND (reference sequence). CDR3 in DNA: TGTGCCAGTGGGTTCGGGACTAGCTCCGGGGAGCTGTTTTTT. Translated: CASGFGTSSGELFF.

The chain couples TRBV7-8 to TRBJ1-1; 7 bases line up with TRBD1. Unmatched junction bases numbered 4, after V lost 2 bases and J lost 1 base. The CDR3 covers 15 residues. CDR1 and CDR2 (germline): SGHVS, FQNEAQ. Here the CDR3 reads CASSLPWTGNTEAFF. CDR3 bases: TGTGCCAGCAGCTTACCGTGGACAGGGAACACTGAAGCTTTCTTT.

The chain is built from TRBV7-8 and TRBJ2-1, with D perhaps matching TRBD1 (6 bases). The CDR3 length is 13 residues. Trimming pared 6 bases from V and 10 bases from J, leaving 16 bases between. The germline V gene encodes CDR1 SGHVS and CDR2 FQNEAQ. In nucleotides, the CDR3 is TGTGCCAGCAGTCCTACCGACAGGCTGGAGCAGTTCTTC. Translating gives CASSPTDRLEQFF.

The chain joins TRBV5-1 to TRBJ1-2; 9 bases are a match to TRBD1. With 4 bases clipped from V and 7 bases from J, the junction kept 11 bases outside the gene matches. The CDR3 runs to 15 residues. Per the germline V gene, CDR1 is SGHRS and CDR2 is YFSETQ. CDR3 nucleotide sequence: TGCGCCAGCAGCCGGGACAGGGAGGAATCTCGTGGCTACACCTTC. Translated: CASSRDREESRGYTF.

The chain combines TRBV11-2 with TRBJ1-5, with D possibly being TRBD1 (6 bases). The germline V gene has CDR1 SGHAT and CDR2 FQNNGV. This CDR3 spans 14 amino acids. Trimming pared 5 bases from V and 6 bases from J, leaving 14 bases between. CDR3: CASSEGGGLQPQHF. In DNA, the CDR3 is TGTGCCAGCAGCGAAGGGGGGGGTCTTCAGCCCCAGCATTTT.